A single sample is the source of the 14 T cell receptor beta chains below, sequenced in a study of shared clonotypes between healthy human individuals. Data came from immunoSEQ multiplex PCR; TCRdb stores just in-frame clones and leaves some out. The table records about 1.1 million clones, about 80% of them present only once. Sequencing was performed on memory CD4+ T cells from PBMCs. Stated subset: CD45RA-negative fraction. The receptor set was obtained from a man aged 18 to 29 in good health. Some clones in this sample may be carry-over from other donors' samples.

The V call is TRBV13, the J call TRBJ2-3; D may be TRBD2 (6 bases). This CDR3 has 14 residues. In germline, CDR1 is PRHDT, CDR2 FYEKMQ (reference sequence). The V end was cut by 4 bases, the J end by 2 bases, with 10 bases between. The DNA of the CDR3 is TGTGCCAGCAGCTCGCTAGCGACCACAGATACGCAGTATTTT. Translating gives CASSSLATTDTQYF. Looking up the rest from reference TRBV13 and TRBJ2-3 gives the full variable domain: AAGVIQSPRHLIKEKRETATLKCYPIPRHDTVYWYQQGPGQDPQFLISFYEKMQSDKGSIPDRFSAQQFSDYHSELNMSSLELGDSALYFCASSSLATTDTQYFGPGTRLTVL.

The chain carries TRBV4-1 and TRBJ1-2; D is uncertain. Trimming stripped 4 bases from V and 3 bases from J, with 12 bases between. The CDR3 totals 14 residues. Germline loops: CDR1 MGHRA, CDR2 YSYEKL. CDR3 DNA: TGCGCCAGCAGCCGATTCCTCCTCGACTATGGCTACACCTTC. Encoded protein: CASSRFLLDYGYTF.

The CDR3 reads CASSSLTGRISPLHF. CDR3 DNA sequence: TGTGCCAGCAGCTCCTTAACAGGGCGTATTTCACCCCTCCACTTT. This sequence joins TRBV5-6 and TRBJ1-6; tentative D call: TRBD1 (6 bases). The V end lost 3 bases, the J end lost 9 bases, and 16 bases lay between the germline ends. CDR3 size: 15 residues. Germline V CDR1 and CDR2: SGHDT, YYEEEE.

The chain couples TRBV6-5 to TRBJ2-5; D may correspond to TRBD1 or TRBD2 (5 bases each). This CDR3 has 10 residues. Germline CDR1 MNHEY, CDR2 SVGAGI. As DNA, the CDR3 is TGTGGTGCAGGGACGGAGACCCAGTACTTC. Encoded protein: CGAGTETQYF.

This clone occurred a few times. The genes are TRBV7-3 and TRBJ2-5; possible D gene TRBD2, 6 bases. This CDR3 region has 15 residues. Trimming stripped 1 base from V and 2 bases from J, with 11 bases between. CDR1 and CDR2 from the germline V gene are SGHTA and FQGTGA. CDR3 DNA sequence: TGTGCCAGCAGCTTAAGGGGAGGCCCGCAAGAGACCCAGTACTTC. It codes for CASSLRGGPQETQYF.

Regarding this clone: It is likely a read error: a sequence one base away is far more abundant. The V call is TRBV2, the J call TRBJ2-3; D unclear. Per the germline V gene, CDR1 is SNHLY and CDR2 is FYNNEI. The CDR3 has 12 residues. The V gene lost 6 bases and the J gene lost 0 bases, with 4 bases spanning the gap. The CDR3 loop is CASRASTDTQYF. For the CDR3, the DNA is TGTGCCAGCAGGGCTAGCACAGATACGCAGTATTTT.

The V gene is TRBV7-9, the J gene TRBJ2-7, with a possible D match to TRBD1 (5 bases). Germline CDR1 reads SEHNR; CDR2 reads FQNEAQ (reference sequence). The V gene lost 1 base and the J gene lost 5 bases, with 12 bases spanning the gap. The CDR3 is 14 amino acids. The CDR3 DNA sequence: TGTGCCAGCAGCTTAGGTACAGGTGAGAACGAGCAGTACTTC. This encodes CASSLGTGENEQYF.

The chain couples TRBV27 to TRBJ2-7; 7 nucleotides agree with TRBD1. The CDR3 totals 14 residues. The junction had 7 bases not matched to a gene; V was cut back by 6 bases and J by 2 bases. Germline V CDR1 and CDR2: MNHEY, SMNVEV (reference sequence). In DNA form, the CDR3 reads TGTGCCAGCAGCTCCCGGGACAGTACCTACGAGCAGTACTTC. It translates to CASSSRDSTYEQYF.

This clone was observed at least ten times. The chain has TRBV5-1 and TRBJ1-2, with D unclear. Germline loops: CDR1 SGHRS, CDR2 YFSETQ. V was pared by 0 bases and J by 8 bases, with 14 bases between. CDR3 size: 14 residues. DNA for the CDR3: TGCGCCAGCAGCTTGGATACTTCTCGGGGAGGCTACACCTTC. Amino acids: CASSLDTSRGGYTF.

Only a few counts were recorded for this clone. CDR3: CASSYYRGTEQFF. The CDR3 DNA sequence: TGCGCCAGCAGCTATTACAGGGGCACTGAGCAGTTCTTC. This sequence joins TRBV5-1 and TRBJ2-1; 7 positions agree with TRBD1. The V segment lost 3 bases and the J segment 9 bases; nucleotides outside the gene matches: 6. This CDR3 has 13 residues. The germline CDR1 and CDR2 sequences are SGHRS and YFSETQ.

This chain connects TRBV9 to TRBJ2-1; the D is unclear. In germline, CDR1 is SGDLS, CDR2 YYNGEE. This CDR3 spans 14 amino acids. Trimming pared 5 bases from V and 0 bases from J, leaving 9 bases between. The CDR3 DNA follows: TGTGCCAGCAGGCCTCTAAGCTCCTACAATGAGCAGTTCTTC. Protein: CASRPLSSYNEQFF.

This clone was seen only a few times. This chain uses TRBV29-1 with TRBJ1-2, with a possible D match to TRBD1 (5 bases). This CDR3 contains 12 residues. Germline V gene data show CDR1 as SQVTM and CDR2 as ANQGSEA. With 7 bases removed from V and 7 bases from J, the gap between germline ends came to 16 bases. CDR3 sequence (DNA): TGCAGCGCCCACCTTGGGGGGACTGGCTACACCTTC. This sequence encodes CSAHLGGTGYTF.

The chain links TRBV29-1 to TRBJ1-2; TRBD1 aligns across 11 bases. Germline V CDR1 and CDR2: SQVTM, ANQGSEA. V shed 6 bases and J 4 bases; nucleotides not matched to a gene: 13. This CDR3 comprises 16 residues. The CDR3 sequence is CSVGGQGVLPSYGYTF. Written as DNA, the CDR3 is TGCAGCGTGGGGGGACAGGGGGTCCTCCCGTCCTATGGCTACACCTTC. The whole variable domain, remainder taken from reference TRBV29-1 and TRBJ1-2, is SAVISQKPSRDICQRGTSLTIQCQVDSQVTMMFWYRQQPGQSLTLIATANQGSEATYESGFVIDKFPISRPNLTFSTLTVSNMSPEDSSIYLCSVGGQGVLPSYGYTFGSGTRLTVV.

The CDR3 bases are TGTGCCAGCAGTTCAATTGGCCGCCGCGAGCAGTACTTC. Translated: CASSSIGRREQYF. The chain combines TRBV27 with TRBJ2-7; unclear D gene. In germline, CDR1 is MNHEY, CDR2 SMNVEV (reference sequence). V was shortened by 4 bases and J by 6 bases, with 13 bases between the two germline ends. The CDR3 sequence is 13 residues long.